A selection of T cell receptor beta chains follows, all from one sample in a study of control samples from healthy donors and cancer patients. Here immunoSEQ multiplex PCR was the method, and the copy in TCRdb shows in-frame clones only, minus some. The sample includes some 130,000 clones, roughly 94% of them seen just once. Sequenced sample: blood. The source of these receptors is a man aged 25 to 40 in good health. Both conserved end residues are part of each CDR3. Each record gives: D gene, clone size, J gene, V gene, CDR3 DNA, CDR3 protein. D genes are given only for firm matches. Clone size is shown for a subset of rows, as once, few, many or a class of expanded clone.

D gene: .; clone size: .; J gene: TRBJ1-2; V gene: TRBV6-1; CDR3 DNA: TGTGCCAGCAGTGACCTAGGGACCTCCCGTGGCTACACCTTC; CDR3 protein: CASSDLGTSRGYTF
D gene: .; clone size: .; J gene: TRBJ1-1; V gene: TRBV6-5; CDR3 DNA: TGTGCCACCCGCAGGGGAGTCACTGAAGCTTTCTTT; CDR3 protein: CATRRGVTEAFF
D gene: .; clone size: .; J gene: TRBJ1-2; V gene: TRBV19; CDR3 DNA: TGTGCCAGTAGCCCCGGGACTTGGCACTATGGCTACACCTTC; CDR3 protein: CASSPGTWHYGYTF
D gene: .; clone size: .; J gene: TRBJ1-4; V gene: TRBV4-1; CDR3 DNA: TGCGCCAGCAGCCAAGTCTATCCAGGAACTAATGAAAAACTGTTTTTT; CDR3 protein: CASSQVYPGTNEKLFF
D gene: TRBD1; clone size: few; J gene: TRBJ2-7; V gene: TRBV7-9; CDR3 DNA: TGTGCCAGCAGCTTAGGGACAGGGGATCCCTACGAGCAGTACTTC; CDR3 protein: CASSLGTGDPYEQYF
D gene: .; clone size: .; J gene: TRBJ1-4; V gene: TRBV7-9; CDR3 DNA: TGTGCCAGCAGCCTACTTAATGAAAAACTGTTTTTT; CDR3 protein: CASSLLNEKLFF
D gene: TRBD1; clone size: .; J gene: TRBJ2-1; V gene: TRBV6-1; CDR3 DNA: TGTGCCAGCAGTCAAGCCGGGACAGGGGACCCCTACAATGAGCAGTTCTTC; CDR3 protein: CASSQAGTGDPYNEQFF
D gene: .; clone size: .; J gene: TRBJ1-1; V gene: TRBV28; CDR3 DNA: TGTGCCAGCAGCCCTCGTCCGCAGGGGTTAAACACTGAAGCTTTCTTT; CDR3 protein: CASSPRPQGLNTEAFF
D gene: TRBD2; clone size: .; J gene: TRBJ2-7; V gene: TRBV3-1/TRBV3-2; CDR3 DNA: TGTGCCAGCAGCCAACACGGGACTAGCGGCCCCAAGCAGTACTTC; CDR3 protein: CASSQHGTSGPKQYF
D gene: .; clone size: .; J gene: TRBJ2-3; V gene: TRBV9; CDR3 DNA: TGTGCCAGCAGCGTAGGACGGGGCACAGATACGCAGTATTTT; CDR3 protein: CASSVGRGTDTQYF